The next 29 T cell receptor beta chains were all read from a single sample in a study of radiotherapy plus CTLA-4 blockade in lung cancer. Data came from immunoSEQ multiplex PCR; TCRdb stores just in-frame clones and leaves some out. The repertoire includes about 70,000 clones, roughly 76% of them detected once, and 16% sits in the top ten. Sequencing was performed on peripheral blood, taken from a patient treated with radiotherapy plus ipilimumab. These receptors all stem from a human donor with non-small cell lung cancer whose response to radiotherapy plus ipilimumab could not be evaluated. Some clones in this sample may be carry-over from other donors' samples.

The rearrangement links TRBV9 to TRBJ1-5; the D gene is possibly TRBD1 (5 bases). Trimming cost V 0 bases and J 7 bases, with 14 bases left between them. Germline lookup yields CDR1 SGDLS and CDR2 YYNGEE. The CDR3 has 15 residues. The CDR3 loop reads CASSVALQVGQPQHF. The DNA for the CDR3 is TGTGCCAGCAGCGTAGCTTTACAGGTAGGCCAGCCCCAGCATTTT. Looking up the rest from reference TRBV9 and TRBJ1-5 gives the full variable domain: DSGVTQTPKHLITATGQRVTLRCSPRSGDLSVYWYQQSLDQGLQFLIQYYNGEERAKGNILERFSAQQFPDLHSELNLSSLELGDSALYFCASSVALQVGQPQHFGDGTRLSIL.

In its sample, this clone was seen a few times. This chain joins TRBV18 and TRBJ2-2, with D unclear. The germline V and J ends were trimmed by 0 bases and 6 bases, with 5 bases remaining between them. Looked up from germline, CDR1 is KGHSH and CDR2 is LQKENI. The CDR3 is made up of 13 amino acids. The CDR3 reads CASSPPGAGELFF. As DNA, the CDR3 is TGTGCCAGCTCACCACCGGGCGCCGGGGAGCTGTTTTTT.

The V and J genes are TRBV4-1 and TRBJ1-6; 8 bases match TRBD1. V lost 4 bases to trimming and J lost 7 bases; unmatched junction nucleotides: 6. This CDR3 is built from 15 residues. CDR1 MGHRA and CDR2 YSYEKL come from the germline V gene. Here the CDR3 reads CASSPRTGRNSPLHF. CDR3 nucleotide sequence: TGCGCCAGCAGCCCTAGGACAGGGAGGAATTCACCCCTCCACTTT.

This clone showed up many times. The CDR3 region has the DNA TGTGCCAGCGTTGGTTTTTCTGGCGGGGGCTCCTGGGAGACCCAGTACTTC. Residues: CASVGFSGGGSWETQYF. This rearrangement joins TRBV7-9 to TRBJ2-5; D may be TRBD2 (7 bases). V lost 8 bases and J 5 bases, leaving 27 bases between the germline ends. The CDR3 covers 17 residues. CDR1 and CDR2 (germline): SEHNR, FQNEAQ (reference sequence).

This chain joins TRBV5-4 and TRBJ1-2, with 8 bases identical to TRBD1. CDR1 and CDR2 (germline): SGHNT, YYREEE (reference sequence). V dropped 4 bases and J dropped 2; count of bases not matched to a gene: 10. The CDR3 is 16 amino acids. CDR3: CASSPHRQGKNYGYTF. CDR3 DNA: TGTGCCAGCAGCCCACACCGACAGGGGAAGAACTATGGCTACACCTTC.

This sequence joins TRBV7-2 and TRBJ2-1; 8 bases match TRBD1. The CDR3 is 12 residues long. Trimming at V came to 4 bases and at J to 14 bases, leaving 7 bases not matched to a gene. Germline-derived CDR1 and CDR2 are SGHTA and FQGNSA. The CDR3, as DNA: TGTGCCAGCAGCTCCCTTGACAGGGGAAAGTTCTTC. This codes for CASSSLDRGKFF.

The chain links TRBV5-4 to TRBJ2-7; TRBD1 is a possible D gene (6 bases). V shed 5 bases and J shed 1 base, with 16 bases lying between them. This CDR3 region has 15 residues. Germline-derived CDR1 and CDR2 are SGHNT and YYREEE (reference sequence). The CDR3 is CASSPRGQPSYEQYF. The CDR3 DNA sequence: TGTGCCAGCAGTCCCCGTGGACAGCCATCCTACGAGCAGTACTTC. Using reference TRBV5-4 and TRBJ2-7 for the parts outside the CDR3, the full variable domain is ETGVTQSPTHLIKTRGQQVTLRCSSQSGHNTVSWYQQALGQGPQFIFQYYREEENGRGNFPPRFSGLQFPNYSSELNVNALELDDSALYLCASSPRGQPSYEQYFGPGTRLTVT.

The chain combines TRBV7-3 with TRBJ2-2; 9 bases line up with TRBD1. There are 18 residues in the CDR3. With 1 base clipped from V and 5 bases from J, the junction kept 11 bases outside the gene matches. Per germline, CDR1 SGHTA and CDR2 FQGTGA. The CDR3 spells CASSLRAVTGGKTGELFF. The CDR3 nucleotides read TGTGCCAGCAGCTTAAGAGCGGTGACAGGGGGGAAGACCGGGGAGCTGTTTTTT.

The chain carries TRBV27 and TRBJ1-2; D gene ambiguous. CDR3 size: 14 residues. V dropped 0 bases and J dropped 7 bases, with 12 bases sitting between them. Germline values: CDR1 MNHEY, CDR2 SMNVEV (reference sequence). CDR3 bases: TGTGCCAGCAGTTTATCGGGAGGGCCCGGTGGCTACACCTTC. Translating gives CASSLSGGPGGYTF.

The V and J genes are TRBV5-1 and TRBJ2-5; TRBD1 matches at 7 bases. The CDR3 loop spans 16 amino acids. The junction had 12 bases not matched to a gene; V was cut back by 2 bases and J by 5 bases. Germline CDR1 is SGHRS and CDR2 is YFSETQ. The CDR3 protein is CASSLGTAGWGETQYF. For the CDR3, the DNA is TGCGCCAGCAGCTTAGGGACAGCCGGATGGGGTGAGACCCAGTACTTC.

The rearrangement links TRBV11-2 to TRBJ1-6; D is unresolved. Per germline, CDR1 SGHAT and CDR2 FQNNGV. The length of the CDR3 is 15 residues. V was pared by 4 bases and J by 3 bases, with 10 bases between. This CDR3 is CASSSSGFYNSPLHF. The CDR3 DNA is TGTGCCAGCAGCTCCAGCGGGTTCTATAATTCACCCCTCCACTTT.

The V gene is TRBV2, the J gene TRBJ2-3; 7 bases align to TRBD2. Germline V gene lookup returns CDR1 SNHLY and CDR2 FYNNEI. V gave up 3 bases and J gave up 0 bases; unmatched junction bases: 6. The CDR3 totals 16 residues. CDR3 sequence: CASSDLLAYSTDTQYF. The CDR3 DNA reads TGTGCCAGCAGTGATCTACTAGCGTATAGCACAGATACGCAGTATTTT.

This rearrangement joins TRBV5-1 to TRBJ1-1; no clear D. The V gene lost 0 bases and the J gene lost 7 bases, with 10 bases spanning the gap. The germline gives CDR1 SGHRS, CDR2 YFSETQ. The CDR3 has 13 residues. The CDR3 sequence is CASSLVGSYEAFF. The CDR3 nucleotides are TGCGCCAGCAGCTTGGTAGGGAGTTATGAAGCTTTCTTT.

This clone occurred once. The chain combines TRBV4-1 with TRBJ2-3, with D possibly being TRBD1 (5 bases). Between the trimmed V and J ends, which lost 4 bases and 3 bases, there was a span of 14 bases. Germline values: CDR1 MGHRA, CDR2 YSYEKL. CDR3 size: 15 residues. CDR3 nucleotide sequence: TGCGCCAGCAGCCGAACCTCTGGGGCGACAGATACGCAGTATTTT. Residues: CASSRTSGATDTQYF.

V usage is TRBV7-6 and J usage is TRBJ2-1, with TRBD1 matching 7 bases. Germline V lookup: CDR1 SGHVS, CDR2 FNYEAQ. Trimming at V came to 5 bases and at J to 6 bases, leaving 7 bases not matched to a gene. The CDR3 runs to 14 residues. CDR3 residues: CASSPVTGVNEQFF. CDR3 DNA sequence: TGTGCCAGCAGCCCGGTTACAGGGGTCAATGAGCAGTTCTTC. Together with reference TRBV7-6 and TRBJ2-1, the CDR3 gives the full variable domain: GAGVSQSPRYKVTKRGQDVALRCDPISGHVSLYWYRQALGQGPEFLTYFNYEAQQDKSGLPNDRFSAERPEGSISTLTIQRTEQRDSAMYRCASSPVTGVNEQFFGPGTRLTVL.

The CDR3 sequence is CASSVNWGGEAFF. The CDR3 DNA reads TGTGCCAGCAGCGTAAACTGGGGGGGAGAGGCTTTCTTT. The rearrangement uses TRBV7-9 and TRBJ1-1, with D possibly being TRBD1 (5 bases). The germline gives CDR1 SEHNR, CDR2 FQNEAQ (reference sequence). V lost 5 bases, J lost 11 bases, and 18 bases lay in between. This CDR3 spans 13 amino acids.

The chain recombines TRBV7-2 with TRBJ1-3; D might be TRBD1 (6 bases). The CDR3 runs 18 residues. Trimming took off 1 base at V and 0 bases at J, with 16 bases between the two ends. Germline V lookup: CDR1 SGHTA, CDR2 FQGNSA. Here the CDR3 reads CASSLEGQPERSGNTIYF. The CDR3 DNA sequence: TGTGCCAGCAGCTTAGAAGGACAGCCCGAGCGCTCTGGAAACACCATATATTTT.

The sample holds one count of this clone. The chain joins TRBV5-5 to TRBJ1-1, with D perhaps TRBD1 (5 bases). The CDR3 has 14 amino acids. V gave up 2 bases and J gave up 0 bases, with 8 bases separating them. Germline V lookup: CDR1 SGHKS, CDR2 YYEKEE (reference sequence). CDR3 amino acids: CASSFGGMNTEAFF. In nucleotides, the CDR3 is TGTGCCAGCAGCTTCGGGGGAATGAACACTGAAGCTTTCTTT.

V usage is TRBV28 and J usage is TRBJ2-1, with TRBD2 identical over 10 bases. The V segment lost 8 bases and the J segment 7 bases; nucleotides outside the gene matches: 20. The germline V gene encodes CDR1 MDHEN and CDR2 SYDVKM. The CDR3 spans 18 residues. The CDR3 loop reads CASSRVAGGKSGWNEQFF. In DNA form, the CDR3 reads TGTGCCAGCTCCCGGGTAGCGGGGGGCAAGTCCGGATGGAATGAGCAGTTCTTC.

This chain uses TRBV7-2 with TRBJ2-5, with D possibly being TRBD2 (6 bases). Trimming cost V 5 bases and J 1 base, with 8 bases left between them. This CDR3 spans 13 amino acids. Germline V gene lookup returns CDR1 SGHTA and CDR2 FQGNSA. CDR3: CASSGRGQETQYF. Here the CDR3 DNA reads TGTGCCAGCAGCGGGCGGGGCCAAGAGACCCAGTACTTC.

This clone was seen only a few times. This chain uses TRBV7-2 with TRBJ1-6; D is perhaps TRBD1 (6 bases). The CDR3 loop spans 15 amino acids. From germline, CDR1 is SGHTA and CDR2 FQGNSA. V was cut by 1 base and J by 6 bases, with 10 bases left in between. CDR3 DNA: TGTGCCAGCAGCTTAGTGGCAGGGGTTAATTCACCCCTCCACTTT. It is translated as CASSLVAGVNSPLHF.

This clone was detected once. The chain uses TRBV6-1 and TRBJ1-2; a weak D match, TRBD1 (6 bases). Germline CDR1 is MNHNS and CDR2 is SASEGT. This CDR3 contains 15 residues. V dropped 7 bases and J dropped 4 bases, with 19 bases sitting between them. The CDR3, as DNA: TGTGCCAGCACCAAAGCGGGGGGCTACGGCTATGGCTACACCTTC. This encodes CASTKAGGYGYGYTF.

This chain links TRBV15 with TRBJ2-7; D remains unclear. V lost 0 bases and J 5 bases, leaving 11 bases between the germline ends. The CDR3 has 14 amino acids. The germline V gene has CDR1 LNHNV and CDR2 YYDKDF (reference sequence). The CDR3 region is CATSRDLGADEQYF. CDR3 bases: TGTGCCACCAGCAGAGATCTTGGTGCGGACGAGCAGTACTTC.

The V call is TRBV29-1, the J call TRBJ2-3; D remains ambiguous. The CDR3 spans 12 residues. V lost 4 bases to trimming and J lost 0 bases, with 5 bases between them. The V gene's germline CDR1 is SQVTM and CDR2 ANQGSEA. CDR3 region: CSVVASTDTQYF. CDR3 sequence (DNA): TGCAGCGTTGTGGCTAGCACAGATACGCAGTATTTT.

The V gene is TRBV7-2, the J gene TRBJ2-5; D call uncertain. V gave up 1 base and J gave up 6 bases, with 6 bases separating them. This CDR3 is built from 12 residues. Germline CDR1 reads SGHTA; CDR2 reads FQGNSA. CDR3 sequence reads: CASSLGDKTQYF. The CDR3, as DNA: TGTGCCAGCAGCTTAGGAGACAAGACCCAGTACTTC. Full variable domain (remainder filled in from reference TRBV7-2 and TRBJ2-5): GAGVSQSPSNKVTEKGKDVELRCDPISGHTALYWYRQSLGQGLEFLIYFQGNSAPDKSGLPSDRFSAERTGGSVSTLTIQRTQQEDSAVYLCASSLGDKTQYFGPGTRLLVL.

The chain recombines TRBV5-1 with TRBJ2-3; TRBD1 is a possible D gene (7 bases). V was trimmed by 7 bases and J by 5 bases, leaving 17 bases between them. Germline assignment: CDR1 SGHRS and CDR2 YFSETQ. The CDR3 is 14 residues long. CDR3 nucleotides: TGCGCCAGCTCCTCAGGGGGAGGAAAAGATACGCAGTATTTT. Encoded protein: CASSSGGGKDTQYF.

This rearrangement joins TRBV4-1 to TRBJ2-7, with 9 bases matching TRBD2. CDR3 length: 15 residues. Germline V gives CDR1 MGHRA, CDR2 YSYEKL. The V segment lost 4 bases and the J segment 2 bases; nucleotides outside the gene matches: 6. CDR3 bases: TGCGCCAGCAGCCTCCGGACTAGCGCACCCTACGAGCAGTACTTC. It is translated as CASSLRTSAPYEQYF.

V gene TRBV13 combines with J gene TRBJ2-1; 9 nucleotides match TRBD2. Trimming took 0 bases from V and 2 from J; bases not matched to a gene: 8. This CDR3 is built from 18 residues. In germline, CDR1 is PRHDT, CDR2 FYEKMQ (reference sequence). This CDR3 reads CASSLGIRGGATYNEQFF. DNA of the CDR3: TGTGCCAGCAGCTTAGGGATACGCGGGGGGGCCACCTACAATGAGCAGTTCTTC.

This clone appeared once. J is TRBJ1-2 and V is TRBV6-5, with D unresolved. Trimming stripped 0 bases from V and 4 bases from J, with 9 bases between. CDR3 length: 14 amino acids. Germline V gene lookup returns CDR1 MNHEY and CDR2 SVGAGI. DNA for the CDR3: TGTGCCAGCAGTTACTCTAATCCCGTCTATGGCTACACCTTC. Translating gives CASSYSNPVYGYTF.